The rows below give T cell receptor beta chains drawn from one sample of a study of blood T cell repertoires in COVID-19. The assay was immunoSEQ multiplex PCR, and TCRdb's table has in-frame clones only and misses some. The data show roughly 40,000 clones, with 60% to 85% seen just once and roughly a third held by the top ten. Material: peripheral blood. These TCRs come from a woman older than 75 with acute or convalescent COVID-19. The CDR3 runs from the conserved cysteine through the conserved F or W. D genes are given only for firm matches. Expanded clones are given a class, and other clones once, few, many or no size at all.

J,size,D,V,DNA,CDR3
TRBJ1-3,few,-,TRBV9,TGTGCCAGCAGCTTCTTGGGGGGGCTAGGTGGAAACACCATATATTTT,CASSFLGGLGGNTIYF
TRBJ2-7,-,TRBD2,TRBV14,TGTGCCAGCAGCCAGACTAGCGGGAGCTACGAGCAGTACTTC,CASSQTSGSYEQYF
TRBJ2-4,-,TRBD2,TRBV3-1/TRBV3-2,TGTGCCAGCAGCCAAGGGGAGGGGATCAACATTCAGTACTTC,CASSQGEGINIQYF
TRBJ1-5,-,TRBD1,TRBV11-2,TGTGCCAGCAGCTTAGATGGAACAGGGGGGAGTCAGCCCCAGCATTTT,CASSLDGTGGSQPQHF
TRBJ1-1,-,-,TRBV3-1/TRBV3-2,TGTGCCAGCAGCCCCCGGGTGAACACTGAAGCTTTCTTT,CASSPRVNTEAFF
TRBJ2-3,-,-,TRBV5-6,TGTGCCACTCAAGGCCGAGGCCGCACAGATACGCAGTATTTT,CATQGRGRTDTQYF
TRBJ2-7,-,-,TRBV4-3,TGCGCCAGCAGCCAAGAACTACAGGGTACGTACGAGCAGTACTTC,CASSQELQGTYEQYF
TRBJ2-1,-,TRBD2,TRBV7-3,TGTGCCAGCAGCTTAATCGGGACTAGTGGGGCTTGGTCCTACAATGAGCAGTTCTTC,CASSLIGTSGAWSYNEQFF
TRBJ2-4,-,TRBD1,TRBV5-1,TGCGCCAGCAGCGCGGACAGGGTTTCAAACATTCAGTACTTC,CASSADRVSNIQYF
TRBJ1-2,once,TRBD1,TRBV27,TGTGCCAGCAGTTTACGGGACAGGGTATACGGTGGCTACACCTTC,CASSLRDRVYGGYTF
TRBJ1-5,-,TRBD1,TRBV19,TGTGCCAGCCGGGACAGGGTGTTTCAGCCCCAGCATTTT,CASRDRVFQPQHF
TRBJ2-7,-,TRBD1,TRBV11-2,TGTGCCAGCAGCTTTAACAGGGGGGCCTACGAGCAGTACTTC,CASSFNRGAYEQYF
TRBJ1-2,-,-,TRBV5-1,TGCGCCAGCAGCTTGGGGGGGAGGACCCATGGCTACACCTTC,CASSLGGRTHGYTF
TRBJ2-2,-,TRBD1,TRBV11-3,TGTGCCAGCAGCTTAGGACAGGGTTCCGGGGAGCTGTTTTTT,CASSLGQGSGELFF
TRBJ1-2,-,-,TRBV5-1,TGCGCCAGCAGCTTGGACAGGGACTATGGCTACACCTTC,CASSLDRDYGYTF
TRBJ1-2,-,-,TRBV6-5,TGTGCCAGCAGTTACTCGGACAGCCTTGTCTATGGCTACACCTTC,CASSYSDSLVYGYTF
TRBJ2-6,-,-,TRBV5-1,TGCGTCAGCAGCCCGCAGGGTGGGGCCAACGTCCTGACTTTC,CVSSPQGGANVLTF
TRBJ2-1,few,-,TRBV4-2,TGTGCCAGCAGCCAGAGAGTTAGCACGGATGAGCAGTTCTTC,CASSQRVSTDEQFF
TRBJ2-1,once,-,TRBV25-1,TGTGCCAGCAGTGCCCTTCTCGGGGATCTTAGTGAGCAGTTCTTC,CASSALLGDLSEQFF
TRBJ1-1,-,TRBD1,TRBV9,TGTGCCAGCAGCGTAGGGACAGGAGCCTTGAACACTGAAGCTTTCTTT,CASSVGTGALNTEAFF
TRBJ1-6,-,TRBD1,TRBV7-8,TGTGCCAGCAGCCCGGGACAGAATAATTCACCCCTCCACTTT,CASSPGQNNSPLHF
TRBJ2-2,-,TRBD1,TRBV6-1,TGTGCCAGCAGTGCAAAAAGGGGACAGGGTGAGGTGGAGCTGTTTTTT,CASSAKRGQGEVELFF
TRBJ1-1,-,TRBD1,TRBV19,TGTGCCAGTAGACTCGGGACAGGGGGCTTGAACACTGAAGCTTTCTTT,CASRLGTGGLNTEAFF
TRBJ2-7,few,TRBD2,TRBV3-1/TRBV3-2,TGTGCCAGCAGCCAAGATAGCGGGGACGAGCAGTACTTC,CASSQDSGDEQYF
TRBJ2-2,-,TRBD1,TRBV3-1/TRBV3-2,TGTGCCAGCGCGTGGACAGGACTTAACACCGGGGAGCTGTTTTTT,CASAWTGLNTGELFF
TRBJ2-1,-,TRBD2,TRBV5-1,TGCGCCAGCAGCGTCTCGACTAGCGGGAGTAGGAATGAGCAGTTCTTC,CASSVSTSGSRNEQFF
TRBJ2-1,-,-,TRBV9,TGTGCCAGCAGCGTCGGCCTAGTTCGTCACAATGAGCAGTTCTTC,CASSVGLVRHNEQFF
TRBJ2-7,-,-,TRBV10-2,TGCGCCAGCAGGGCAGGGGAATACGAGCAGTACTTC,CASRAGEYEQYF
TRBJ2-1,-,TRBD1,TRBV7-7,TGTGCTAGCAGCTTAGACAGGGTGAATGAGCAGTTCTTC,CASSLDRVNEQFF
TRBJ2-3,few,-,TRBV7-2,TGTGCCAGCAGCGGGGAGCGGGACAACACAGATACGCAGTATTTT,CASSGERDNTDTQYF
TRBJ2-4,-,-,TRBV19,TGTGCCAGTAGCCCAAATTGGGGTAGCGGCATTCAGTACTTC,CASSPNWGSGIQYF
TRBJ2-1,-,TRBD2,TRBV15,TGTGCCACCAGCAGAGGTGGGACTAGCGGGATAAGCTCCTACAATGAGCAGTTCTTC,CATSRGGTSGISSYNEQFF
TRBJ2-5,-,-,TRBV5-1,TGCGCCAGCAGCTTGGGGACTTACCAAGAGACCCAGTACTTC,CASSLGTYQETQYF
TRBJ1-2,-,-,TRBV19,TGTGCTAAGGAGGGATTTACTAACTATGGCTACACCTTC,CAKEGFTNYGYTF
TRBJ2-3,-,TRBD2,TRBV5-4,TGTGCCAGCAGAGTCCCTAGCGGGAGCCCAGATACGCAGTATTTT,CASRVPSGSPDTQYF
TRBJ2-3,-,TRBD2,TRBV4-3,TGCGCCAGCAGCCTCCTGACTAGCGGCGCAGATACGCAGTATTTT,CASSLLTSGADTQYF
TRBJ2-1,-,TRBD1,TRBV4-2,TGTGCCAGCAGCCCACGCCAGGGACAGGACAATGAGCAGTTCTTC,CASSPRQGQDNEQFF
TRBJ2-1,-,TRBD2,TRBV9,TGTGCCAGCAGCGTAAGCGGGAGGAGCAATGAGCAGTTCTTC,CASSVSGRSNEQFF
TRBJ2-7,-,-,TRBV3-1/TRBV3-2,TGTGCCAGCAGCCAGACCCTCGGACTGTCCTACGAGCAGTACTTC,CASSQTLGLSYEQYF
TRBJ2-3,-,TRBD2,TRBV19,TGTGCCAGTAGTATTACGGGGACTAGCGGAAGCACAGATACGCAGTATTTT,CASSITGTSGSTDTQYF
TRBJ2-7,-,TRBD2,TRBV5-1,TGCGCCAGCAGCTTGGGAGCGGGACTACCGCACGAGCAGTACTTC,CASSLGAGLPHEQYF
TRBJ1-6,-,-,TRBV6-5,TGTGCCAGCAGTCAACAGAGCTCCTATAATTCACCCCTCCACTTT,CASSQQSSYNSPLHF
TRBJ2-1,-,TRBD2,TRBV4-2,TGTGCCAGCAGCCAAGATCCCAGCGGGAGCAACAATGAGCAGTTCTTC,CASSQDPSGSNNEQFF
TRBJ1-6,-,-,TRBV2,TGTGCCAGCAAGCGGAGGAGTGAGTCCCTCCACTTT,CASKRRSESLHF
TRBJ2-1,-,TRBD2,TRBV10-3,TGTGCCATCAAACGGGCTAGCGGGAGTTTATCCTACAATGAGCAGTTCTTC,CAIKRASGSLSYNEQFF
TRBJ2-5,-,TRBD2,TRBV3-1/TRBV3-2,TGTGCCAGCAGCCGCCCGGGGGGGAGGGAGACCCAGTACTTC,CASSRPGGRETQYF
TRBJ1-1,-,-,TRBV2,TGTGCCAGTCGCAGGCGTTTGAACACTGAAGCTTTCTTT,CASRRRLNTEAFF